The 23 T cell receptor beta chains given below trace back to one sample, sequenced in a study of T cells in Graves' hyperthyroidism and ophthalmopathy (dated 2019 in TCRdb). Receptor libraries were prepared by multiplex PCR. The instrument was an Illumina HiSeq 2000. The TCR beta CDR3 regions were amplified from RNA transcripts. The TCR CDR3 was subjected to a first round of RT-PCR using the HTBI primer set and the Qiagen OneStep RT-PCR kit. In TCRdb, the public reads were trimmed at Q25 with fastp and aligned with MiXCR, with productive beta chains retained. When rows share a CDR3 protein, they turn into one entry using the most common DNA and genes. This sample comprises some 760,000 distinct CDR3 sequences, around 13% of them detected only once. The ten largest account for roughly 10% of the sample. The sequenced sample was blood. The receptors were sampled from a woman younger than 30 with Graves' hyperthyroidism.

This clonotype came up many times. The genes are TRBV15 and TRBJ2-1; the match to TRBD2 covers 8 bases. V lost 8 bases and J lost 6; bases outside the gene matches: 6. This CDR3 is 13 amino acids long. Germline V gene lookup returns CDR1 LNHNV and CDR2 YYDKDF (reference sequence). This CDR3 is CATDYGRANEQFF. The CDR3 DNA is TGTGCCACCGATTACGGGAGGGCCAATGAGCAGTTCTTC.

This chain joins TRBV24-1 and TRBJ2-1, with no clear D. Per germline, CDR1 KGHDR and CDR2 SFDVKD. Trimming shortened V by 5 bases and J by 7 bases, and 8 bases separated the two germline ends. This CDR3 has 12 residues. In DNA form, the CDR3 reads TGTGCCACCAGTGGTAGTTGGAATGAGCAGTTCTTC. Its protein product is CATSGSWNEQFF.

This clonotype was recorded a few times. The CDR3 DNA sequence: TGTGCCAGCAGCTTAGCGATTAGCGGGAGGAGGAAAGAGCAGTACTTC. Translating it yields CASSLAISGRRKEQYF. This chain joins TRBV7-2 and TRBJ2-7, with 10 bases identical to TRBD2. The CDR3 consists of 16 residues. Germline trimming cut 0 bases from V and 7 bases from J; bases unmatched to any gene: 9. Germline V gene sequence: CDR1 SGHTA, CDR2 FQGNSA.

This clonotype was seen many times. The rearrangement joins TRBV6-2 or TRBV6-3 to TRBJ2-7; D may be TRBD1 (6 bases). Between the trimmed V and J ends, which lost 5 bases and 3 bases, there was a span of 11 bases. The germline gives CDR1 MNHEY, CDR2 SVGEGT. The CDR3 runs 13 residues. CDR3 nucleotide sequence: TGTGCCAGCAGTGGTAACAGGGTCTACGAGCAGTACTTC. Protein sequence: CASSGNRVYEQYF.

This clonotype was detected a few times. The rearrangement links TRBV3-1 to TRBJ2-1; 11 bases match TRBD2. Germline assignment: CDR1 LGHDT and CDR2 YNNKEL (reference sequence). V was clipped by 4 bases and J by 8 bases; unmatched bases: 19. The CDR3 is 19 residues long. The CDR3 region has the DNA TGTGCCAGCAGCCCCCTCGGGGTCGGGACTAGCGGACCTTGGGATGAGCAGTTCTTC. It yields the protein CASSPLGVGTSGPWDEQFF.

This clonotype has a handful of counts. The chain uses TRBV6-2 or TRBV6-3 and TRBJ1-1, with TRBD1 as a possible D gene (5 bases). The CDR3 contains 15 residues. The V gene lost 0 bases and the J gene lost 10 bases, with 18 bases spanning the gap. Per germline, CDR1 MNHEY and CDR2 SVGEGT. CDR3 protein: CASSYSAQETQGAFF. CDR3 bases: TGTGCCAGCAGTTACTCAGCCCAGGAGACCCAGGGAGCTTTCTTT.

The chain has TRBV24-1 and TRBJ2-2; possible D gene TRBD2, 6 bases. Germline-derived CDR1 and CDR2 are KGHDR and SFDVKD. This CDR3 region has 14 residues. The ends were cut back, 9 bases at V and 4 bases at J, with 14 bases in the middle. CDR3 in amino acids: CATQKGGVTGELFF. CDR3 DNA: TGTGCCACCCAGAAGGGCGGGGTCACCGGGGAGCTGTTTTTT.

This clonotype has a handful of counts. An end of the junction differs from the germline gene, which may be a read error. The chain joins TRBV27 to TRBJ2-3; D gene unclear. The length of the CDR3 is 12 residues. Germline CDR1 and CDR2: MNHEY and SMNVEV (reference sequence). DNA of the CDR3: TGTGCTAGCATGGGGTTTGCAGATACGCAGTATTTT. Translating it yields CASMGFADTQYF.

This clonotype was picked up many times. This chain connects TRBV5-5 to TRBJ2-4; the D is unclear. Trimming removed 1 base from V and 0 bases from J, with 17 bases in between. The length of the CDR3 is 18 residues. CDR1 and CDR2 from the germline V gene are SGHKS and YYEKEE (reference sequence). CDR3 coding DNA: TGTGCCAGCAGCTTGCGATCTCTTGAGGCTCTAGCCAAAAACATTCAGTACTTC. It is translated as CASSLRSLEALAKNIQYF.

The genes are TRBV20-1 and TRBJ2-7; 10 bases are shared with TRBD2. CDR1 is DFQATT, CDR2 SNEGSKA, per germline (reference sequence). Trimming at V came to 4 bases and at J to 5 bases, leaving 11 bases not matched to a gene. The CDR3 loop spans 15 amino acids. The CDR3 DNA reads TGCAGTGCTACCAATCCTAGCGGGAGTCCCCACGAGCAGTACTTC. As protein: CSATNPSGSPHEQYF.

CDR3 DNA sequence: TGCGCCAGCAGCCCAAGCGCGGGGACAGACACCGGGGAGCTGTTTTTT. Translation: CASSPSAGTDTGELFF. This chain connects TRBV4-1 to TRBJ2-2; D is perhaps TRBD1 (7 bases). Trimming shortened V by 4 bases and J by 3 bases, and 15 bases separated the two germline ends. This CDR3 spans 16 amino acids. Looked up from germline, CDR1 is MGHRA and CDR2 is YSYEKL.

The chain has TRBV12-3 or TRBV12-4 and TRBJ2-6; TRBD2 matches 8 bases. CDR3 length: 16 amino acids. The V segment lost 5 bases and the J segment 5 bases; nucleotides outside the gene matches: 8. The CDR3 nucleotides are TGTGCCAGCAGTCCCGGGCGGACTAGCTGGGCCAACGTCCTGACTTTC. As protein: CASSPGRTSWANVLTF.

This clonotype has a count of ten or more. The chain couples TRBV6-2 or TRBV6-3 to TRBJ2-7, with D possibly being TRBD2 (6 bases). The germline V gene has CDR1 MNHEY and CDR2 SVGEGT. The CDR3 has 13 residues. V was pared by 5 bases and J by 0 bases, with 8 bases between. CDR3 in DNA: TGTGCCAGCAGTCGGACTACCTCCTACGAGCAGTACTTC. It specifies CASSRTTSYEQYF.

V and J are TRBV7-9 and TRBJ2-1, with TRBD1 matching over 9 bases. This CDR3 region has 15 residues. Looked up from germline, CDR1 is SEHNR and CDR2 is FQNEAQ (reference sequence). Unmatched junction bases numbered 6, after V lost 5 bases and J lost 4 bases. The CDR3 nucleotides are TGTGCCAGCAGCGGGGGACAGGGAACGTACAATGAGCAGTTCTTC. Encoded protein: CASSGGQGTYNEQFF.

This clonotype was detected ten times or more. Written as DNA, the CDR3 is TGCAGTGCCAGACCCAGGGGCGGCACAGATACGCAGTATTTT. Amino acids: CSARPRGGTDTQYF. The chain joins TRBV20-1 to TRBJ2-3; maybe TRBD1 (6 bases). V dropped 6 bases and J dropped 1 base, with 14 bases sitting between them. Germline V gives CDR1 DFQATT, CDR2 SNEGSKA (reference sequence). The CDR3 consists of 14 residues.

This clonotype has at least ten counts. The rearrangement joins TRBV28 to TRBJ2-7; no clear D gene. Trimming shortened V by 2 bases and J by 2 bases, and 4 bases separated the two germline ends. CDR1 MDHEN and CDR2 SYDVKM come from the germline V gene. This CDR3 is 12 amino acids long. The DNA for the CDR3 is TGTGCCAGCAGTTTACAGCCCTACGAGCAGTACTTC. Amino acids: CASSLQPYEQYF.

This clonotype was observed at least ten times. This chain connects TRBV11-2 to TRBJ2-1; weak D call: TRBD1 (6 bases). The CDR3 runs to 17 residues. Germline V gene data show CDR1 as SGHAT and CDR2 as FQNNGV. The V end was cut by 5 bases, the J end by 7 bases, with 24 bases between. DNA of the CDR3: TGTGCCAGCAGCCAAATCGCCAGGGGCCCCCGTTGGAATGAGCAGTTCTTC. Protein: CASSQIARGPRWNEQFF.

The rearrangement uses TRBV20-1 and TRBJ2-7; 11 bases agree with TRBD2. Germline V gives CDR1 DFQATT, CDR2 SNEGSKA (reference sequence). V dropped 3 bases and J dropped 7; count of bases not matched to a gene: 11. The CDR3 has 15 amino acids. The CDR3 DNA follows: TGCAGTGCTAGGGCTCCACTAGCGGGAGCGGGAGAGCAGTACTTC. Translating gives CSARAPLAGAGEQYF.

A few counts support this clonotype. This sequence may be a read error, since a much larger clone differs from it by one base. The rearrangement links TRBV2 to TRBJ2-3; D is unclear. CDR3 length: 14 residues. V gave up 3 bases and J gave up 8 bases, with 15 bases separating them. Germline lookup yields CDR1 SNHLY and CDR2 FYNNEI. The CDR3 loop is CASSDAEGTGTQYF. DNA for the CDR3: TGTGCCAGCAGTGATGCGGAAGGCACGGGTACGCAGTATTTT.

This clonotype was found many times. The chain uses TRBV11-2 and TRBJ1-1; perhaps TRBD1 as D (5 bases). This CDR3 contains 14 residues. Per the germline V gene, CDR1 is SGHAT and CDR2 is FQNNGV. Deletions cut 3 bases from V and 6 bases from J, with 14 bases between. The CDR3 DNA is TGTGCCAGCAGCTTTAGTCGACAGAAGGCTGAAGCTTTCTTT. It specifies CASSFSRQKAEAFF. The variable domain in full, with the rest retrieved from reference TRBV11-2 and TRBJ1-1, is EAGVAQSPRYKIIEKRQSVAFWCNPISGHATLYWYQQILGQGPKLLIQFQNNGVVDDSQLPKDRFSAERLKGVDSTLKIQPAKLEDSAVYLCASSFSRQKAEAFFGQGTRLTVV.

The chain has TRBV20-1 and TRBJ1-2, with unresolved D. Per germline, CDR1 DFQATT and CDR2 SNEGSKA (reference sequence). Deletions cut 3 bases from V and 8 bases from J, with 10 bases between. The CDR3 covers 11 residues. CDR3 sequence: CSASIRAGYTF. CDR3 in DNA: TGCAGTGCTAGTATACGGGCGGGCTACACCTTC.

This CDR3 is CATSRVRGSYEQYF. CDR3 coding DNA: TGTGCCACCAGCAGAGTCAGGGGCTCCTACGAGCAGTACTTC. The chain uses TRBV15 and TRBJ2-7; D may be TRBD1 (6 bases). CDR1 and CDR2 from the germline V gene are LNHNV and YYDKDF (reference sequence). V was shortened by 1 base and J by 0 bases, with 7 bases between the two germline ends. CDR3 length: 14 residues. Based on the CDR3 plus reference TRBV15 and TRBJ2-7, the full variable domain is DAMVIQNPRYQVTQFGKPVTLSCSQTLNHNVMYWYQQKSSQAPKLLFHYYDKDFNNEADTPDNFQSRRPNTSFCFLDIRSPGLGDTAMYLCATSRVRGSYEQYFGPGTRLTVT.

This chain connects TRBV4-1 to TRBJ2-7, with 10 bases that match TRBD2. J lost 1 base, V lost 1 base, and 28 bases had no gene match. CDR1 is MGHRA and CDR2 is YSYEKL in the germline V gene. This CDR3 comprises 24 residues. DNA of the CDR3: TGCGCCAGCAGCCAAGGGTTCACTATCGGCCCCCCCCTAGCGGGAGCTAGCCCATCCTACGAGCAGTACTTC. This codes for CASSQGFTIGPPLAGASPSYEQYF.